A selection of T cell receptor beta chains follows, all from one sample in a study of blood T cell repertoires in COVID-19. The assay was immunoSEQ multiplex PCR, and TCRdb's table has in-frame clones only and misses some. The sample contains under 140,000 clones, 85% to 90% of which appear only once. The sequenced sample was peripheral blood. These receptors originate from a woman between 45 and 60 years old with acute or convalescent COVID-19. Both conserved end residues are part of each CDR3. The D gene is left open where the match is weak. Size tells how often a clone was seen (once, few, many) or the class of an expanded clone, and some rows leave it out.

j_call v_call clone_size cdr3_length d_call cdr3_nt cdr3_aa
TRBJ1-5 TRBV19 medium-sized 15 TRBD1 TGTGCCAGTAGTGCTACAGGGGTCCCAGGGCAGCCCCAGCATTTT CASSATGVPGQPQHF
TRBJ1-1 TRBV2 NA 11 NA TGTGCCAGCATGAGCCGCACTGAAGCTTTCTTT CASMSRTEAFF
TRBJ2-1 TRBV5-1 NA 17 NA TGCGCCAGCAGCCCGGACCCCAACAGGGTCCAAAACAATGAGCAGTTCTTC CASSPDPNRVQNNEQFF
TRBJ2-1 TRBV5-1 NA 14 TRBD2 TGCGCCAGCATGACTAGCGGGCCCAACAATGAGCAGTTCTTC CASMTSGPNNEQFF
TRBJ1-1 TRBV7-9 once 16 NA TGTGCCAGCAGCTTAGGGGTGGGAGCTTTGGGCACTGAAGCTTTCTTT CASSLGVGALGTEAFF
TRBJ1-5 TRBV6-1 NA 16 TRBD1 TGTGCCAGCAGTGGCAACAGGGGCCAAGCGGGTCAGCCCCAGCATTTT CASSGNRGQAGQPQHF
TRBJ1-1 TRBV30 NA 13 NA TGTGCCTGGAGTGTACGGGGGGGGACTGAAGCTTTCTTT CAWSVRGGTEAFF
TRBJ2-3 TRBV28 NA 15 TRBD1 TGTGCCAGCCAGTCGGGACAGGGCAGCACAGATACGCAGTATTTT CASQSGQGSTDTQYF
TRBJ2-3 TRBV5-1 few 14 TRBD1 TGCGCCAGCAGCGAGGGACAGAGCACAGATACGCAGTATTTT CASSEGQSTDTQYF
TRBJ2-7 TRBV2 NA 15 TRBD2 TGTGCCAGCAGTTCTGCCGGGACTAGATTCTACGAGCAGTACTTC CASSSAGTRFYEQYF
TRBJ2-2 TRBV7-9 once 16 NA TGTGCCAGCAGCCCCCAGGTCTACACTGGGACCGGGGAGCTGTTTTTT CASSPQVYTGTGELFF
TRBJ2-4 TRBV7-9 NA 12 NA TGTGCCAGCAGCTCCGGAGGAAACATTCAGTACTTC CASSSGGNIQYF
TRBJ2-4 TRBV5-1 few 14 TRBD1 TGCGCCAGCAGCCAGGACAGGCCTCAAAACATTCAGTACTTC CASSQDRPQNIQYF
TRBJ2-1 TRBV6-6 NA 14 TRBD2 TGTGCCAGCAGACAGACTAGCGGGAGTGGTGAGCAGTTCTTC CASRQTSGSGEQFF
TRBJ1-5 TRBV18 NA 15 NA TGTGCCAGCTCACCGAACAGCAATAGCAATCAGCCCCAGCATTTT CASSPNSNSNQPQHF
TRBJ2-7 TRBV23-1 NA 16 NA TGCGCCAGCAAGACACTCTCCGACAGATTCTCCTACGAGCAGTACTTC CASKTLSDRFSYEQYF
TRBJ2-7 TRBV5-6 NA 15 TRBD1 TGTGCCAGCAGCACCTCTACAGGGGGTCTGTACGAGCAGTACTTC CASSTSTGGLYEQYF
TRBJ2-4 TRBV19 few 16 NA TGTGCCAGTAGTATTATGGGGCCTGGAGCCAAAAACATTCAGTACTTC CASSIMGPGAKNIQYF
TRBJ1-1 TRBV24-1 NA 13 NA TGTGCCACCAAAGAAGACAGCTACACTGAAGCTTTCTTT CATKEDSYTEAFF
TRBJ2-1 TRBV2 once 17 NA TGTGCCAGCAGTGATCGACAGGGAGGTTTTGCCCGCAATGAGCAGTTCTTC CASSDRQGGFARNEQFF
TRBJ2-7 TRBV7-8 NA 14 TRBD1 TGTGCCAGCAGCCGGGACAGAGGGGTCTACGAGCAGTACTTC CASSRDRGVYEQYF
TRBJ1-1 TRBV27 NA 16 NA TGTGCCAGCAGTCCAACCCCGGGGTGGGGGAACACTGAAGCTTTCTTT CASSPTPGWGNTEAFF
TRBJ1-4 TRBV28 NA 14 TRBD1 TGTGCCAGCAGTTCGCCAGGGGGTAATGAAAAACTGTTTTTT CASSSPGGNEKLFF
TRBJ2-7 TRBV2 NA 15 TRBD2 TGTGCCAGCAGTGAGACTAGCGGGAGATACTACGAGCAGTACTTC CASSETSGRYYEQYF
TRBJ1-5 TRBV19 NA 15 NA TGTGCCAGTAGTACGGGGGTAAGGGGCTTGAGGCCCCAGCATTTT CASSTGVRGLRPQHF
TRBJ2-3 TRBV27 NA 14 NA TGTGCCAGCAGTTTACTAGCCCTCCCCGATACGCAGTATTTT CASSLLALPDTQYF
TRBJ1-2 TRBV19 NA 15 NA TGTGCCAGTAGTACGACCGGGTCAAGCAGGGGTGGCTACACCTTC CASSTTGSSRGGYTF
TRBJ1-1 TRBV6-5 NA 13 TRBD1 TGTGCCAGCAGCGGGACAGGGGGCTATGAAGCTTTCTTT CASSGTGGYEAFF
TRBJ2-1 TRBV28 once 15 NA TGTGCCAGCAGTTTAGCAGGCTCCTCCTACAATGAGCAGTTCTTC CASSLAGSSYNEQFF
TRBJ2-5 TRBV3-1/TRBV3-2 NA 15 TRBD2 TGTGCCAGCAGCCCGGGGACTAGCAAACAAGAGACCCAGTACTTC CASSPGTSKQETQYF
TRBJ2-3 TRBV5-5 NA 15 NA TGTGCCAGCAGCCCAAGATCTATCTTGACAGATACGCAGTATTTT CASSPRSILTDTQYF
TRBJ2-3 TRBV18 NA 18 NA TGTGCCAGCTCACCAGAGGTCCAGGGGCTAGCGGTCACAGATACGCAGTATTTT CASSPEVQGLAVTDTQYF
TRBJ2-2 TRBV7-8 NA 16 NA TGTGCCAGCAGGGACCACGTAGCGACGAACACCGGGGAGCTGTTTTTT CASRDHVATNTGELFF
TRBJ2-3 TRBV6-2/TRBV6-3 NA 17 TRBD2 TGTGCCAGCAGTTATCCCCGGAGCGGGAGGAAACTTGGGACGCAGTATTTT CASSYPRSGRKLGTQYF
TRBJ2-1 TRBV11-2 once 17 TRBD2 TGTGCCAGCAGCTTAGGAGGGACTAGCGGGACCATCTATGAGCAGTTCTTC CASSLGGTSGTIYEQFF
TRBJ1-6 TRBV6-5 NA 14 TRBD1 TGTGCCAGCACCTGGACAGGTTTAAATTCACCCCTCCACTTT CASTWTGLNSPLHF
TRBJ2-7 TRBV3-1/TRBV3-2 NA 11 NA TGTGCCAGCAGCCAAAGGGGAGAGCAGTACTTC CASSQRGEQYF
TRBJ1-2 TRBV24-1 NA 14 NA TGTGCCACCAGTGAATCGACAAGGCCTTATGGCTACACCTTC CATSESTRPYGYTF
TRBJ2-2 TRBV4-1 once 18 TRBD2 TGCGCCAGCAGCCAAGATGCCAGCGGGAGGGCGAACACCGGGGAGCTGTTTTTT CASSQDASGRANTGELFF
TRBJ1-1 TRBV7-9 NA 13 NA TGTGCCAGCAACTGGGCAGGTAACACTGAAGCTTTCTTT CASNWAGNTEAFF
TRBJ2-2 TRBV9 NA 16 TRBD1 TGTGCCAGCAGACACGGACAGGGCGGCAACACCGGGGAGCTGTTTTTT CASRHGQGGNTGELFF
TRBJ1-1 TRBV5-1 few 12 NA TGCGCCAGCAGCACGGTCCCCGGAGTAGCTTTCTTT CASSTVPGVAFF
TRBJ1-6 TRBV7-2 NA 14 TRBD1 TGTGCCAGCAGGCGGGACAGGGGGAGTTCACCCCTCCACTTT CASRRDRGSSPLHF
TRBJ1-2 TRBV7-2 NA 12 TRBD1 TGTGCCAGCAGGGGACAGGGTAACGGCTACACCTTC CASRGQGNGYTF
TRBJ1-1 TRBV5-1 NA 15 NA TGCGCCAGCAGCCCCCGTGCAGGGGTGAACACTGAAGCTTTCTTT CASSPRAGVNTEAFF
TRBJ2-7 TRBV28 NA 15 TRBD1 TGTGCCAGCAGTCTAACGACAGGGGATATCCACGAGCAGTACTTC CASSLTTGDIHEQYF
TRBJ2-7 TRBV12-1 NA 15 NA TGTGCCAGCAGCTTTGCGGCTAGCGGGAGCTACGAGCAGTACTTC CASSFAASGSYEQYF
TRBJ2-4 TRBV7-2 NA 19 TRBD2 TGTGCCAGCAGCCTATCCGGCCTAGCGGGAGTCTCAACCAAAAACATTCAGTACTTC CASSLSGLAGVSTKNIQYF
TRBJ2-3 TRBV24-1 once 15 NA TGTGCCACCAGTGACCAGGTGGGAGTCACAGATACGCAGTATTTT CATSDQVGVTDTQYF
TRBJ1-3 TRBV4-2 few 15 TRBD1 TGTGCCAGCGAGCAGGGGGCAGGCGCTGGAAACACCATATATTTT CASEQGAGAGNTIYF
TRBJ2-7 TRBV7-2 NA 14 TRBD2 TGTGCCAGCAGCTTGGGACTAGCTGCCTACGAGCAGTACTTC CASSLGLAAYEQYF
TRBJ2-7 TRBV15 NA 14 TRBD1 TGTGCCACCAGCAGTTACAGGGGGTCCTACGAGCAGTACTTC CATSSYRGSYEQYF
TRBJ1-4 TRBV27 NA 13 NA TGTGCCAGCGGGGGGGGAGGGAATGAAAAACTGTTTTTT CASGGGGNEKLFF